The rows below give T cell receptor beta chains drawn from one sample of a study of CD8+ T cells in alopecia areata. Libraries were prepared by immunoSEQ multiplex PCR; TCRdb keeps only in-frame clonotypes and omits some of them. The data contain hundreds of thousands of clones, 35% to 40% of them seen just once; the ten biggest clones take up 0.48%. This specimen consisted of CD4+ T cells sorted from blood, obtained at approximately week 31, from a patient treated with tofacitinib. The receptors were gathered from a human donor with alopecia areata. CDR3s include the opening cysteine and the closing phenylalanine or tryptophan. Fields, in order: CDR3 length, J gene, V gene, clone size, D gene, CDR3 DNA, CDR3 protein. A D gene is named only where the DNA matches it firmly. Clone size appears in some rows only: once, few, many, or a class for an expanded clone.

CDR3 length: 15; J gene: TRBJ2-5; V gene: TRBV11-2; clone size: .; D gene: .; CDR3 DNA: TGTGCCAGCAGCCCCCTTAGCGGAACCCAAGAGACCCAGTACTTC; CDR3 protein: CASSPLSGTQETQYF
CDR3 length: 13; J gene: TRBJ2-1; V gene: TRBV30; clone size: once; D gene: TRBD1; CDR3 DNA: TGTGCCTGGAAAGGGACAGGTGGCAATGAGCAGTTCTTC; CDR3 protein: CAWKGTGGNEQFF
CDR3 length: 17; J gene: TRBJ2-1; V gene: TRBV18; clone size: few; D gene: .; CDR3 DNA: TGTGCCAGCTCACCACCCATAGGGGCAAGCTCCTACAATGAGCAGTTCTTC; CDR3 protein: CASSPPIGASSYNEQFF
CDR3 length: 14; J gene: TRBJ1-5; V gene: TRBV19; clone size: .; D gene: .; CDR3 DNA: TGTGCCAGTCTGAAGGGACAAGGGTCTCCGACCCAGCATTTT; CDR3 protein: CASLKGQGSPTQHF
CDR3 length: 14; J gene: TRBJ1-5; V gene: TRBV29-1; clone size: .; D gene: TRBD1; CDR3 DNA: TGCAGCCCCCTGAGGGGGCAGAGCAATCAGCCCCAGCATTTT; CDR3 protein: CSPLRGQSNQPQHF
CDR3 length: 17; J gene: TRBJ2-3; V gene: TRBV9; clone size: few; D gene: TRBD2; CDR3 DNA: TGTGCCAGCAGCGTAACTAGCGGGAGGGCCGGCACAGATACGCAGTATTTT; CDR3 protein: CASSVTSGRAGTDTQYF
CDR3 length: 14; J gene: TRBJ1-1; V gene: TRBV7-2; clone size: few; D gene: .; CDR3 DNA: TGTGCCAGCAGCTTAGGTTCAGGAATGACTGAAGCTTTCTTT; CDR3 protein: CASSLGSGMTEAFF
CDR3 length: 12; J gene: TRBJ1-2; V gene: TRBV29-1; clone size: .; D gene: .; CDR3 DNA: TGCAGCGTTGAAGAACAGTCCTATGGCTACACCTTC; CDR3 protein: CSVEEQSYGYTF
CDR3 length: 13; J gene: TRBJ2-3; V gene: TRBV5-4; clone size: .; D gene: .; CDR3 DNA: TGTGCCAGCAGCTTACGGGGGACTGATACGCAGTATTTT; CDR3 protein: CASSLRGTDTQYF
CDR3 length: 14; J gene: TRBJ2-4; V gene: TRBV5-6; clone size: .; D gene: .; CDR3 DNA: TGTGCCAGCAGCTTTGAGCTAGCCAAAAACATTCAGTACTTC; CDR3 protein: CASSFELAKNIQYF
CDR3 length: 13; J gene: TRBJ2-1; V gene: TRBV2; clone size: few; D gene: .; CDR3 DNA: TGTGCCAGCAGGACTAGCTCCTACAATGAGCAGTTCTTC; CDR3 protein: CASRTSSYNEQFF
CDR3 length: 19; J gene: TRBJ2-3; V gene: TRBV4-3; clone size: once; D gene: TRBD2; CDR3 DNA: TGCGCCAGCAGCCACCCGGGACTAGCGGGAGGGCCCGAGACAGATACGCAGTATTTT; CDR3 protein: CASSHPGLAGGPETDTQYF
CDR3 length: 14; J gene: TRBJ2-7; V gene: TRBV5-1; clone size: .; D gene: .; CDR3 DNA: TGCGCCAGCAGCTTGCGGGGCCCTGGCTACGAGCAGTACTTC; CDR3 protein: CASSLRGPGYEQYF
CDR3 length: 12; J gene: TRBJ2-3; V gene: TRBV30; clone size: .; D gene: .; CDR3 DNA: TGTGCCTGGAACGGGAGAGGCGATACGCAGTATTTT; CDR3 protein: CAWNGRGDTQYF
CDR3 length: 16; J gene: TRBJ1-2; V gene: TRBV18; clone size: .; D gene: TRBD1; CDR3 DNA: TGTGCCAGCTCACCACCCTGGGACAGGGATGGCTATGGCTACACCTTC; CDR3 protein: CASSPPWDRDGYGYTF
CDR3 length: 12; J gene: TRBJ1-1; V gene: TRBV6-5; clone size: .; D gene: TRBD1; CDR3 DNA: TGTGCCAGCAGCCTCGGACAGGGAGAAGCTTTCTTT; CDR3 protein: CASSLGQGEAFF
CDR3 length: 14; J gene: TRBJ2-3; V gene: TRBV18; clone size: few; D gene: .; CDR3 DNA: TGTGCCAGCTCACCTCGGGCCCCCTCGAGTACGCAGTATTTT; CDR3 protein: CASSPRAPSSTQYF
CDR3 length: 14; J gene: TRBJ2-7; V gene: TRBV11-2; clone size: .; D gene: TRBD1; CDR3 DNA: TGTGCCAGCAGCTTAGAGACAGGGCTCTACGAGCAGTACTTC; CDR3 protein: CASSLETGLYEQYF
CDR3 length: 14; J gene: TRBJ1-1; V gene: TRBV11-3; clone size: .; D gene: TRBD1; CDR3 DNA: TGTGCCAGCAGTCCCGGGACAGGGGCCACTGAAGCTTTCTTT; CDR3 protein: CASSPGTGATEAFF
CDR3 length: 12; J gene: TRBJ1-5; V gene: TRBV19; clone size: few; D gene: .; CDR3 DNA: TGTGCCAGTAGTATGGTCCGCCAGCCCCAGCATTTT; CDR3 protein: CASSMVRQPQHF
CDR3 length: 14; J gene: TRBJ1-1; V gene: TRBV5-4; clone size: .; D gene: TRBD1; CDR3 DNA: TGTGCCAGCAGCTTGGCTTCAGGGGGCACTGAAGCTTTCTTT; CDR3 protein: CASSLASGGTEAFF
CDR3 length: 15; J gene: TRBJ1-1; V gene: TRBV19; clone size: few; D gene: TRBD1; CDR3 DNA: TGTGCCAGTAGTTCCTTGACAGGGGGGAACACTGAAGCTTTCTTT; CDR3 protein: CASSSLTGGNTEAFF
CDR3 length: 14; J gene: TRBJ2-7; V gene: TRBV30; clone size: .; D gene: TRBD1; CDR3 DNA: TGTGCCTGGAGTAAACCCGGGACAGGCTACGAGCAGTACTTC; CDR3 protein: CAWSKPGTGYEQYF
CDR3 length: 15; J gene: TRBJ2-1; V gene: TRBV13; clone size: .; D gene: .; CDR3 DNA: TGTGCCAGCAGCTTATTAGTGGGATTGAACAATGAGCAGTTCTTC; CDR3 protein: CASSLLVGLNNEQFF
CDR3 length: 13; J gene: TRBJ2-5; V gene: TRBV29-1; clone size: once; D gene: .; CDR3 DNA: TGCAGCGTTGGACCCCTGTACCAAGAGACCCAGTACTTC; CDR3 protein: CSVGPLYQETQYF
CDR3 length: 14; J gene: TRBJ1-1; V gene: TRBV2; clone size: .; D gene: TRBD1; CDR3 DNA: TGTGCCAGCAGTATGATGACAGGGGTCACTGAAGCTTTCTTT; CDR3 protein: CASSMMTGVTEAFF
CDR3 length: 13; J gene: TRBJ1-3; V gene: TRBV30; clone size: once; D gene: .; CDR3 DNA: TGTGCCTGGACGACCTACTCTGGAAACACCATATATTTT; CDR3 protein: CAWTTYSGNTIYF
CDR3 length: 16; J gene: TRBJ2-1; V gene: TRBV7-3; clone size: .; D gene: TRBD2; CDR3 DNA: TGTGCCAGCAGCTTAATAGCGGGAAGCTCCTACAATGAGCAGTTCTTC; CDR3 protein: CASSLIAGSSYNEQFF
CDR3 length: 18; J gene: TRBJ2-7; V gene: TRBV7-9; clone size: .; D gene: .; CDR3 DNA: TGTGCCAGCAGCCGCTTCCCTCGGGGGCGCGGGGGACGGGATGAGCAGTACTTC; CDR3 protein: CASSRFPRGRGGRDEQYF
CDR3 length: 13; J gene: TRBJ2-5; V gene: TRBV7-3; clone size: .; D gene: .; CDR3 DNA: TGTGCCAGCAGTAAAGGGTCAGGAGAGACCCAGTACTTC; CDR3 protein: CASSKGSGETQYF
CDR3 length: 13; J gene: TRBJ2-4; V gene: TRBV5-8; clone size: .; D gene: .; CDR3 DNA: TGTGCCAGCAGCTTGATAGCCAAAAACATTCAGTACTTC; CDR3 protein: CASSLIAKNIQYF
CDR3 length: 14; J gene: TRBJ1-5; V gene: TRBV5-6; clone size: .; D gene: .; CDR3 DNA: TGTGCCAGCAGCTCCTGGGGAATCGATCAGCCCCAGCATTTT; CDR3 protein: CASSSWGIDQPQHF